This T cell receptor (beta chain) was sequenced for a study of cytotoxic CD8 clonotypes in ibrutinib-treated CLL. Study observations and caveats: An increase in clonality occurred at ibrutinib response, followed by a return toward baseline at progression.

As for this clone: What it binds is unknown.

Profiling relied on immunoSEQ multiplex PCR, and the TCRdb table lists in-frame clones only, not all of them. The sample lists over 140,000 clones, approximately 80% occurring once. Trimming left V 0 bases short and J 8 bases short, with 11 bases between. CDR1 and CDR2 (germline): SGHVS, FQNEAQ. The CDR3 extends over 14 amino acids. The clonotype comes from a human donor with chronic lymphocytic leukemia. V is TRBV7-8 and J is TRBJ2-1, with D uncertain. Material: PBMCs, obtained after 36 months of ibrutinib treatment. The chain's CDR3 is CASSLALDFDEQFF. As DNA, the CDR3 is TGTGCCAGCAGCTTAGCACTCGATTTCGATGAGCAGTTCTTC.